This T cell receptor beta chain was found in a study of tumor-infiltrating lymphocytes in primary liver carcinoma. Production of TCR beta cDNA used around 460 ng total RNA together with a constant-region primer. Sequencing libraries for TCR beta derived from three nested multiplex PCR rounds that used slightly modified ARM-PCR. Investigators reported that the first two PCR rounds, at 10 cycles each, used TRBV1-TRBV30 forward primers with a C-beta reverse primer. TCRdb re-derived calls from the multiplex PCR reads in MiXCR, one entry per CDR3 protein. The sample lists about 99,000 distinct CDR3 sequences; around two thirds were seen once. To note about this clonotype: Relative to the germline gene, one junction end is altered; a read error may explain this.

Bulk tissue was left unsorted, and RNA and DNA were co-extracted from 20-30 mg of it. Every patient had chronic HBV infection and was treatment-naive. Separate regions, five per tumor, were sampled. The CDR3 totals 18 residues. Germline CDR1 SGHAT, CDR2 FQNNGV. This clonotype was sampled from a woman aged 55-75 years with primary liver carcinoma and hepatitis B virus infection. Sequenced sample: liver tumor tissue from sampling region 5. The subset here: tumor region T5, tumor centre. This rearrangement joins TRBV11-2 to TRBJ1-3; tentatively, D is TRBD1 (5 bases). This CDR3 is CTSSTRLPTDSSGNTIYF. The DNA of the CDR3 is TGTACCAGCAGCACGCGCCTCCCGACAGATAGCTCCGGAAACACCATATATTTT.